This TCR beta chain was found in a study of human T cells and chemical hapten exposure (dated by TCRdb to the early 2020s). For the study in its entirety: For sensitization, 2% DPC in acetone was applied to an approximately 2 cm by approximately 2 cm area of upper inner arm skin. Peripheral blood TCR repertoire changes were tracked in vivo in alopecia patients during primary and secondary sensitization to the hapten diphenylcyclopropenone (DPC). Throughout the roughly 25-week study period, patients were also given weekly therapeutic DPC doses on the scalp. Blood samples were taken from patients before sensitization (week 0) and at 2, 6 and about 24 weeks after DPC sensitization. Patch testing on the upper back used Finn chambers containing 0.01% DPC, with scoring done after 6 days according to International Contact Dermatitis Research Group standards. The patient cohort, mostly female, included alopecia areata with under or over 50% scalp involvement, alopecia totalis and alopecia universalis. Libraries were pooled for sequencing, and per-sample TCR yields varied mainly because of small differences in library volumes within the pool. Blood for TCR sequencing was provided by twenty-nine alopecia patients at one to four time points (pre-sensitization, 2, 6 and 24 weeks). The paper as a whole reports these results and caveats: DPC sensitization did not change how many TCRs were above 1 in 1000 frequency, and no evidence was found of alterations in global repertoire structure. Because all patients had alopecia, a presumed autoimmune disease, the immune response of the patients might differ from that of healthy individuals. Patch test score was positively correlated with the number of PT1 expanded TCRs, with significance at thresholds 8, 16 and 32 but not at 4. Repeated subsampling changed both the strength of the expansion versus patch-test correlation and the threshold at which the correlation became significant. Compared with pre-sensitization or healthy control sets, expanded TCRs formed significantly more large CDR3 similarity clusters, which is consistent with antigen-driven responses.

Taken from the germline V gene, the CDR1 and CDR2 loops are SGHTA and FQGTGA. Measured from the cysteine to the phenylalanine, the CDR3 is 16 residues long. Here the CDR3 DNA is all that survives: 48 bases in frame from base 1. Trimming removed 1 base from V and 8 bases from J; the gene matches leave 9 bases unexplained. Notes on this clonotype: Its antigen remains undetermined. Base quality data are lacking; no much larger clone is found one base away.

Reading the label with the study, this specimen's time point is: patch test 3, about 24 weeks after DPC sensitization. The treatment or condition label, as the study defines it: therapeutic diphenylcyclopropenone sensitization with weekly scalp DPC. Blood at each patch-test visit was drawn before the patch test was applied. To be eligible, patients had to be aged 18 to 70, diagnosed with alopecia and judged suitable for DPC therapy, while pregnant patients were excluded. Unfractionated whole blood was collected in Tempus Blood RNA tubes, and total RNA was extracted from that blood. Libraries were constructed by RACE. For sequencing, a NextSeq 500 was employed. Library preparation attached unique molecular identifiers to individual cDNA molecules for quantitative, reproducible TCR counting. For every blood RNA sample, sequencing covered both the TCR alpha and TCR beta chains. The study's own analysis went as follows. A median of roughly 100,000 TCRs per sample was observed, with a range of about 23,224 to 700,000. V, J and CDR3 annotation of the TCR reads was carried out using the Decombinator software suite. To make PS versus PT1 abundance plots, every sample was subsampled to the same number of TCRs (28,000). Expanded TCRs were defined as absent before sensitization and observed at least eight times at the 2-week time point. TCRdb passed the public sequencing reads through fastp at Q25 and MiXCR, retaining productive beta sequences. Every entry covers one CDR3 protein and lists the most common genes and DNA from its rows. These V and J calls rely on TCRdb rather than the paper's analysis. The table for this sample lists roughly 200,000 distinct CDR3 sequences; under 30% of them were counted only once. 2% to 2.5% of the sample comes from the top ten.

The V and J genes are TRBV7-3 and TRBJ2-1, with 9 central nucleotides matching TRBD2. This receptor was taken from a woman in her thirties or forties with alopecia areata. Some clones in this sample may be carry-over from other donors' samples. Sequenced material: whole blood, taken in connection with sensitization to the hapten diphenylcyclopropenone (DPC). The DNA reads as follows: TGTGCCAGCAGCTTAATTGGTGCGGGAGGGCCTGATGAGCAGTTCTTC. Translated, this gives CASSLIGAGGPDEQFF.